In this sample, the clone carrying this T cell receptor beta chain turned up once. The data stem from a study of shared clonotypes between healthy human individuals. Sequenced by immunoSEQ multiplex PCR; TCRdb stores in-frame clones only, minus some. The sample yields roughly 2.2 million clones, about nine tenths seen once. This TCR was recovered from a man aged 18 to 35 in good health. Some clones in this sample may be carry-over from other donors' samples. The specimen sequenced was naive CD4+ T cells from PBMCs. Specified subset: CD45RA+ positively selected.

The CDR3 protein is CASSLRGGVEQYF. CDR3 bases: TGTGCCAGCAGCTTGCGCGGGGGGGTCGAGCAGTACTTC. V gene TRBV7-8 combines with J gene TRBJ2-7; 9 bases agree with TRBD2. This CDR3 is 13 amino acids long. With 3 bases clipped from V and 6 bases from J, the junction kept 3 bases outside the gene matches. CDR1 is SGHVS, CDR2 FQNEAQ, per germline.